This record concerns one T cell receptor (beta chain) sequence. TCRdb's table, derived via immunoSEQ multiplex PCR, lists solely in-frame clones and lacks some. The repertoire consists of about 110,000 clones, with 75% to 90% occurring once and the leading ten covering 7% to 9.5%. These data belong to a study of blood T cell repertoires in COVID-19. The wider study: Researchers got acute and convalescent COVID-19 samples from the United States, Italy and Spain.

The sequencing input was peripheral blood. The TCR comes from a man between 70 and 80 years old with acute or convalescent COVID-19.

The CDR3 nucleotides are TGTGCCAGCAGCGTAGGATCAGATTATCTAGAGACCCAGTACTTC. Its protein is CASSVGSDYLETQYF. The chain employs TRBV9 and TRBJ2-5; no definite D call. Germline V gene data show CDR1 as SGDLS and CDR2 as YYNGEE. CDR3 size: 15 residues. V was clipped by 0 bases and J by 4 bases, with 13 bases between them.